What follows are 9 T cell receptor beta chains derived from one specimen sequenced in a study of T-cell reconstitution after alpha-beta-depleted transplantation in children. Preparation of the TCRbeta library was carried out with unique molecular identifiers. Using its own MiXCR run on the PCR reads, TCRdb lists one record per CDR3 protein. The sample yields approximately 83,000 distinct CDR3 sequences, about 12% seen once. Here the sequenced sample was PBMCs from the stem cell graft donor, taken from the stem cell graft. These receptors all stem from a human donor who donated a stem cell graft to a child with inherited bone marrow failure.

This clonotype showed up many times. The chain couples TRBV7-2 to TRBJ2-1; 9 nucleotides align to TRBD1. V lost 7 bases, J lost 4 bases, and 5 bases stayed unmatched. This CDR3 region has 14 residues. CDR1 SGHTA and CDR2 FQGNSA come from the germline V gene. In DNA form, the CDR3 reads TGTGCCAGCACCCGGGACAGGGTTTACAATGAGCAGTTCTTC. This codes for CASTRDRVYNEQFF.

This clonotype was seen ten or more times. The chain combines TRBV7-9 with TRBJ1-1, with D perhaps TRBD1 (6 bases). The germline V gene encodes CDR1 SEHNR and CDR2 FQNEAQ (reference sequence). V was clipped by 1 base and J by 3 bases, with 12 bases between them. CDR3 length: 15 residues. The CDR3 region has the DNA TGTGCCAGCAGCTTAGGGGGGCCAGGGGACACTGAAGCTTTCTTT. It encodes CASSLGGPGDTEAFF.

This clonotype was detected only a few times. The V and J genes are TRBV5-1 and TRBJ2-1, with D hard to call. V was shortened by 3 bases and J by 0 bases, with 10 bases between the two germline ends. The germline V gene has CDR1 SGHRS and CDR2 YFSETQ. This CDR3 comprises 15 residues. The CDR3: CASSSTPVSYNEQFF. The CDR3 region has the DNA TGCGCCAGCAGCTCAACACCCGTCTCCTACAATGAGCAGTTCTTC.

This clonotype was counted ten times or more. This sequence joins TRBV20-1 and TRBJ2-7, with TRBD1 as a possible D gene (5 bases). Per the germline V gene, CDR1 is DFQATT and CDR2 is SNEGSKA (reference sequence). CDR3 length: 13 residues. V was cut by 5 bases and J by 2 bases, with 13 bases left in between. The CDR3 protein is CSAWGQATYEQYF. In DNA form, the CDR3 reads TGCAGTGCTTGGGGCCAGGCCACCTACGAGCAGTACTTC.

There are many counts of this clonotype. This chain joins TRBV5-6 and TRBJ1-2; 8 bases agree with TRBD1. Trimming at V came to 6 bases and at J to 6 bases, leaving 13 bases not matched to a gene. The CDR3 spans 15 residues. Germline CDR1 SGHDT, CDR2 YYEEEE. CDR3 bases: TGTGCCAGCACCGAACTGGGACAGGCCTTGGATGGCTACACCTTC. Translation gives CASTELGQALDGYTF.

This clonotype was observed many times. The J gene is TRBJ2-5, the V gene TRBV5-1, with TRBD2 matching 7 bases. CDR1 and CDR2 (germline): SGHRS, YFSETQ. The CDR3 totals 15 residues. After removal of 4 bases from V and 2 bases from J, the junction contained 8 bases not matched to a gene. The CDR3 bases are TGCGCCAGCAGCAACCGGGACTACCAACAAGAGACCCAGTACTTC. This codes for CASSNRDYQQETQYF.

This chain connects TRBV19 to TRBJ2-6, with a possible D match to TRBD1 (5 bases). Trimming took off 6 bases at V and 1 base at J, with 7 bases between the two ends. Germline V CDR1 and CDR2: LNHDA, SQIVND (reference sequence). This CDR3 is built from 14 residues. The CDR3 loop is CASRDTSGANVLTF. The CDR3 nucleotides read TGTGCCAGTAGGGACACTTCTGGGGCCAACGTCCTGACTTTC.

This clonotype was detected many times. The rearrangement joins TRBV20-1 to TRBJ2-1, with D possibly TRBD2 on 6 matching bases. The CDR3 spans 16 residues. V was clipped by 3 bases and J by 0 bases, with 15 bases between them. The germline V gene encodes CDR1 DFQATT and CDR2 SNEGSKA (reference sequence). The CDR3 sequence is CSARGIADYSYNEQFF. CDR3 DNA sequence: TGCAGTGCTAGGGGGATAGCGGACTACTCCTACAATGAGCAGTTCTTC.

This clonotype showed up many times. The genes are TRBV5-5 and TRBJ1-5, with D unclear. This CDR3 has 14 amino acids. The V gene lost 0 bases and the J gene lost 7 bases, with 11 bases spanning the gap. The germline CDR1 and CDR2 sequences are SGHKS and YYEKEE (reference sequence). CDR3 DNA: TGTGCCAGCAGCTTGGAATGGTTGCCCCAGCCCCAGCATTTT. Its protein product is CASSLEWLPQPQHF. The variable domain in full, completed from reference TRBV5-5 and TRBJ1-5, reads DAGVTQSPTHLIKTRGQQVTLRCSPISGHKSVSWYQQVLGQGPQFIFQYYEKEERGRGNFPDRFSARQFPNYSSELNVNALLLGDSALYLCASSLEWLPQPQHFGDGTRLSIL.